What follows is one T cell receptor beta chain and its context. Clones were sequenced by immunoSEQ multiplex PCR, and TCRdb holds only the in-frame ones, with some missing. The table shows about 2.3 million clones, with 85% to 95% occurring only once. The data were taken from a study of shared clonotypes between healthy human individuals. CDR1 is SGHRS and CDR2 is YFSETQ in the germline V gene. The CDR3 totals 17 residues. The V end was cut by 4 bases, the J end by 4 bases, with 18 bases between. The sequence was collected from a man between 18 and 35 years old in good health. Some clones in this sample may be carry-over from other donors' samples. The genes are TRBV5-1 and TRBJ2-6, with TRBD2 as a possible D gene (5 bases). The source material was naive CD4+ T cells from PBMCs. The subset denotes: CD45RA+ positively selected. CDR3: CASSQTMDSSGANVLTF. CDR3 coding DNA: TGCGCCAGCAGCCAAACTATGGACTCCTCAGGGGCCAACGTCCTGACTTTC.